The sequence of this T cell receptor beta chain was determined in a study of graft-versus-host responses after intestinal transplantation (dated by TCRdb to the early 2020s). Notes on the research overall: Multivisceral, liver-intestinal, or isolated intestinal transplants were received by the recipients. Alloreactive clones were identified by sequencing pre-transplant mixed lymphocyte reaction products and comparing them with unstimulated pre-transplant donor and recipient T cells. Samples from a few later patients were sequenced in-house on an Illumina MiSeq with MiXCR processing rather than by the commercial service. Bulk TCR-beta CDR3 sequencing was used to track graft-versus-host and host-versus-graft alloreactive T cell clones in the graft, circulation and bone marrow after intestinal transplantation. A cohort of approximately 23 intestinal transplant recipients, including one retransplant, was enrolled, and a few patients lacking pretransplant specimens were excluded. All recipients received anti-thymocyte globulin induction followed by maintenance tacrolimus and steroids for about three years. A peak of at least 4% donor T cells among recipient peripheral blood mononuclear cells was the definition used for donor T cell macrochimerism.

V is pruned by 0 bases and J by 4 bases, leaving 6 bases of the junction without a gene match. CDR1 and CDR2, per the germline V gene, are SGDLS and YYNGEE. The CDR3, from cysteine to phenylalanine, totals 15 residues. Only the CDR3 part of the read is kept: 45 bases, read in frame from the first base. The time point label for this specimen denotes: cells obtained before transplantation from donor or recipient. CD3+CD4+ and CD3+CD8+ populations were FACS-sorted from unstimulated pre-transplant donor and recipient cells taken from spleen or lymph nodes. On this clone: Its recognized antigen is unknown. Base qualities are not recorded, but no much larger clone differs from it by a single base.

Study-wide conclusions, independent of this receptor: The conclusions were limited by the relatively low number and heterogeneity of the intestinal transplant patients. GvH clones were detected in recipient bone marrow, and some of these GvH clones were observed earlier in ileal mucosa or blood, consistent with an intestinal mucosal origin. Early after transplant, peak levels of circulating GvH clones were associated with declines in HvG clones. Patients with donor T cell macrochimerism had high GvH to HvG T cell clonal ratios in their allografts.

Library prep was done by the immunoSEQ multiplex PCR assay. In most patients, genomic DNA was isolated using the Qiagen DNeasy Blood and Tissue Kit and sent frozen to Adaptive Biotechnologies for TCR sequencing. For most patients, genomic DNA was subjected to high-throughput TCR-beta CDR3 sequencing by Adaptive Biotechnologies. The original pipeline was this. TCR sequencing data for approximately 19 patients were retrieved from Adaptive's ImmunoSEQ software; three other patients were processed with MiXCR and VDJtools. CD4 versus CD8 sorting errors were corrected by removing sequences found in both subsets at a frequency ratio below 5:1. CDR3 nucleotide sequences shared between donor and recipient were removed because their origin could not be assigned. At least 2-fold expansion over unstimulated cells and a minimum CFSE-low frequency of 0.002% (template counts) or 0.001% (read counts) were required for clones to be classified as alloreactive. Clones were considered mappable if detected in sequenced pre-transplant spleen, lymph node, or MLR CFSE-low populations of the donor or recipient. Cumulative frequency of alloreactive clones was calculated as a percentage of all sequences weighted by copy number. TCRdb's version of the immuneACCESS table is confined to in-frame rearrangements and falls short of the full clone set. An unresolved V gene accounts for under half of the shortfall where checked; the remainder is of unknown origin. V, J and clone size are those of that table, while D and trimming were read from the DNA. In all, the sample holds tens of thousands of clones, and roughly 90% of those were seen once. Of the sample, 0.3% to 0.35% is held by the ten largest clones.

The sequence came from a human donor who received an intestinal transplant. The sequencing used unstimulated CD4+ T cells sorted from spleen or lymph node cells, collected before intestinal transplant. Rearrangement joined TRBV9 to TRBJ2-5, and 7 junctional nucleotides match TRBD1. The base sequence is TGTGCCAGCAGCGTAGGGACAGGAGTGGGAGAGACCCAGTACTTC. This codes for CASSVGTGVGETQYF.